This paragraph covers one TCR beta chain sequence. Its antigen is undetermined. This specimen belongs to a study of shared clonotypes between healthy human individuals. Overall study: Ranging from 18 to 49 in age, donors were two women and a few men.

Germline CDR1 is ENHRY and CDR2 is SYGVKD. The CDR3 length is 13 residues. The V end lost 7 bases, the J end lost 4 bases, and 10 bases lay between the germline ends. The assay used deep level. Each unsorted PBMC replicate got 300 ng genomic DNA, tens of thousands of genomes. TCRdb's copy holds only in-frame clones and misses some; the assay was immunoSEQ multiplex PCR. The table shows about half a million clones, with approximately 82% occurring only once. General observations from the study: Only blood samples were collected, and tissue repertoires likely differ.

V and J are TRBV10-3 and TRBJ2-2, with D uncertain. This clonotype originated in a woman aged 40 to 50 in good health. Some clones in this sample may be carry-over from other donors' samples. The sample taken for sequencing was PBMCs. CDR3 coding DNA: TGTGCCATCATCTCAGCTAGCACCGGGGAGCTGTTTTTT. This translates into CAIISASTGELFF.